The 23 T cell receptor beta chains listed next were all sequenced from one sample in a study of CD8+CD57+ T cells in acquired aplastic anemia. Genomic DNA provided the template from which TCR beta VDJ and CDR3 profiles were obtained. MiXCR, applied by TCRdb to the reads, yields one record per CDR3 protein. The sample carries hundreds of thousands of distinct CDR3 sequences, 65% to 80% recorded once. Sequencing was performed on sorted CD4+, CD8+, or CD8+CD57+ T cells (not recorded which) from PBMCs. All receptors derive from a human donor in good health, serving as a control.

This clonotype was detected only a few times. Possible read error: a much larger clone is one base away. The rearrangement joins TRBV20-1 to TRBJ2-3; TRBD2 matches at 11 bases. V trimming: 6 bases; J trimming: 4 bases; junction bases outside the gene matches: 6. This CDR3 region has 14 residues. In germline, CDR1 is DFQATT, CDR2 SNEGSKA (reference sequence). CDR3 region: CSAGLAGLSDTQYF. For the CDR3, the DNA is TGCAGTGCCGGACTAGCGGGTCTTTCAGATACGCAGTATTTT.

The J gene is TRBJ2-1, the V gene TRBV12-3 or TRBV12-4; 7 bases are a match to TRBD1. With V trimmed by 3 bases and J by 13 bases, 6 bases remained unmatched. The CDR3 length is 12 residues. In DNA, the CDR3 is TGTGCCAGCAGTTTGGGACAGTCATACCAGTTCTTC. Protein sequence: CASSLGQSYQFF.

With respect to this clonotype: A junction boundary mismatches the germline segment, possibly from a read error. This sequence joins TRBV12-3 or TRBV12-4 and TRBJ2-5; 7 bases are a match to TRBD1. CDR3 size: 12 residues. This chain's CDR3 is CARTGRLETEYF. CDR3 nucleotide sequence: TGTGCCAGGACAGGGCGGTTGGAGACCGAGTACTTC.

The J gene is TRBJ1-5, the V gene TRBV2; 9 bases map to TRBD1. The germline CDR1 and CDR2 sequences are SNHLY and FYNNEI. This CDR3 has 16 amino acids. V was clipped by 6 bases and J by 3 bases; unmatched bases: 9. The CDR3 region has the DNA TGTGCCAGCAGGTACGGGACAGGGACGTTCAATCAGCCCCAGCATTTT. Translation: CASRYGTGTFNQPQHF.

As concerns this clonotype: One end of the junction is discordant with germline, which a read error may explain. The CDR3 region has the DNA TGTGCCAGCAGCGGAGGGGGCCAGCCGTTCTACGTGCAGTACTTC. Translation: CASSGGGQPFYVQYF. The chain has TRBV2 and TRBJ2-7; a possible D gene is TRBD1 (7 bases). This CDR3 has 15 residues. CDR1 is SNHLY and CDR2 is FYNNEI in the germline V gene.

V usage is TRBV5-1 and J usage is TRBJ1-2; TRBD1 aligns across 7 bases. Germline values: CDR1 SGHRS, CDR2 YFSETQ. The V gene end was trimmed by 7 bases and the J gene end by 13 bases; junction bases not matched to a gene: 13. CDR3 length: 12 residues. This chain's CDR3 is CASGGTEEETTF. The CDR3 region has the DNA TGCGCCAGCGGCGGGACAGAAGAAGAGACCACCTTC.

The table lists this clonotype with many counts. The CDR3 region is CASTGQGTDTQYF. CDR3 bases: TGTGCCAGCACCGGACAGGGAACCGATACGCAGTATTTT. J is TRBJ2-3 and V is TRBV12-3 or TRBV12-4; 8 nucleotides line up with TRBD1. J lost 6 bases, V lost 7 bases, and 6 bases had no gene match. This CDR3 spans 13 amino acids.

This clonotype has a single count. The chain carries TRBV19 and TRBJ1-1; tentative D call: TRBD1 (6 bases). V lost 10 bases and J lost 5, with 23 bases in between. CDR3 length: 15 amino acids. Germline-derived CDR1 and CDR2 are LNHDA and SQIVND (reference sequence). The CDR3 loop is CATRGQGAELTEAFF. The CDR3 bases are TGTGCCACTCGGGGGCAGGGTGCCGAGTTAACTGAAGCTTTCTTT.

The genes are TRBV11-2 and TRBJ2-1, with 7 bases fitting TRBD1. With 8 bases clipped from V and 8 bases from J, the junction kept 9 bases outside the gene matches. The germline CDR1 and CDR2 sequences are SGHAT and FQNNGV. The CDR3 totals 13 residues. As DNA, the CDR3 is TGTGCCAGCTACCCCACAGGGGCCTATGAGCAGTTCTTC. Protein product: CASYPTGAYEQFF.

This clonotype appeared many times. The gene calls are TRBV19 and TRBJ2-5; 9 nucleotides align to TRBD1. Per germline, CDR1 LNHDA and CDR2 SQIVND (reference sequence). The V gene end was trimmed by 4 bases and the J gene end by 7 bases; junction bases not matched to a gene: 10. The CDR3 runs to 15 residues. The CDR3 sequence: CASSNVPGQGWTQYF. The CDR3 region has the DNA TGTGCCAGTAGTAATGTGCCGGGACAGGGCTGGACCCAGTACTTC.

Details on this clonotype: No conserved phenylalanine or tryptophan is present at the end of the CDR3, so a read error is the likely explanation. CDR3 sequence: CASSRGRNYGYTY. In DNA, the CDR3 is TGTGCCAGCTCCCGAGGAAGGAACTATGGCTACACCTAC. This chain links TRBV7-3 with TRBJ1-2; unclear D gene. The V gene's germline CDR1 is SGHTA and CDR2 FQGTGA. The CDR3 is made up of 13 amino acids. The V gene lost 8 bases and the J gene lost 2 bases, with 12 bases spanning the gap.

A word on this clonotype: One end of the junction is discordant with germline, which a read error may explain. The V gene is TRBV5-8, the J gene TRBJ2-7; TRBD1 is a possible D gene (5 bases). The CDR3 consists of 16 residues. CDR1 SGHTS and CDR2 YDEGEE come from the germline V gene. The CDR3 protein is CASSLDPRPGPSEQYF. The CDR3 coding sequence is TGCGCCAGCAGCTTGGACCCACGCCCAGGGCCATCGGAGCAGTACTTC.

A word on this clonotype: An end of the junction differs from the germline gene, which may be a read error. The CDR3 sequence: CATSRDRLADTQYF. DNA of the CDR3: TGTGCCACCAGCAGAGATAGACTCGCGGATACCCAGTACTTT. This chain connects TRBV15 to TRBJ2-3; D gene unclear. Germline V lookup: CDR1 LNHNV, CDR2 YYDKDF (reference sequence). CDR3 length: 14 amino acids.

Notes on this clonotype: The CDR3 does not close with the conserved phenylalanine or tryptophan, likely indicating a read error. The J gene is TRBJ1-1, the V gene TRBV2; TRBD1 is a possible D gene (5 bases). The CDR3 is 15 amino acids. CDR1 SNHLY and CDR2 FYNNEI come from the germline V gene. The V gene lost 6 bases and the J gene lost 0 bases, with 14 bases spanning the gap. In nucleotides, the CDR3 is TGTGCCAGCAGCCCACGTCGGGGGTTGAACACTGAAGCTTTCTAT. Its protein is CASSPRRGLNTEAFY.

V usage is TRBV11-3 and J usage is TRBJ2-7; D remains unclear. The V end lost 7 bases, the J end lost 13 bases, and 29 bases lay between the germline ends. The CDR3 has 15 amino acids. Germline V gene data show CDR1 as SGHNT and CDR2 as YENEEA. CDR3 DNA sequence: TGTGCCAGCATCAAAGACACGCTGATCGCTGACGCGTACTACTTC. Its translation is CASIKDTLIADAYYF.

Comment on this clonotype: Germline and junction disagree at one end, which may indicate a read error. The V and J genes are TRBV10-3 and TRBJ1-2; possibly TRBD1 for D (5 bases). This CDR3 comprises 14 residues. In germline, CDR1 is ENHRY, CDR2 SYGVKD. In DNA, the CDR3 is TGTGCCATCAGTGAGCCCGACAGTCACGATGGCCACACCTTC. Its protein product is CAISEPDSHDGHTF.

This clonotype has a count of ten or more. This chain connects TRBV29-1 to TRBJ1-1; D remains unclear. V shed 4 bases and J shed 0 bases, with 9 bases lying between them. This CDR3 is built from 13 residues. Germline CDR1 reads SQVTM; CDR2 reads ANQGSEA. The CDR3 coding sequence is TGCAGCGTTGGTTTCGGGGTGAACACTGAAGCTTTCTTT. Its translation: CSVGFGVNTEAFF.

About this clonotype: Compared with germline, one end of the junction differs, possibly owing to a read error. The chain uses TRBV5-1 and TRBJ1-3; unclear D gene. The CDR3 is made up of 15 amino acids. Looked up from germline, CDR1 is SGHRS and CDR2 is YFSETQ. CDR3 DNA: TGTGCCAGCAGCAGAGATTCAGCAGAAGGGAACACCATATATTTT. It translates to CASSRDSAEGNTIYF.

This clonotype appeared once. This chain links TRBV17 with TRBJ2-5; the D segment call TRBD1 is taken from the table without a DNA check. TRBV17 has ORF status, its function being uncertain. This CDR3 contains 12 residues. The CDR3 DNA reads as TGCGCCAGCGGCTTAGGGACCGGGACCCAGTACTTC. It encodes CASGLGTGTQYF.

The genes are TRBV9 and TRBJ2-7, with TRBD2 matching 7 bases. Germline lookup yields CDR1 SGDLS and CDR2 YYNGEE. Trimming cost V 4 bases and J 11 bases; bases outside gene matches: 18. This CDR3 is 15 amino acids long. The CDR3 reads CASSLVAGGDDGEYF. The DNA of the CDR3 is TGTGCCAGCAGCCTCGTGGCTGGGGGGGACGACGGGGAGTACTTC.

The chain combines TRBV7-9 with TRBJ2-1; D uncertain. Per the germline V gene, CDR1 is SEHNR and CDR2 is FQNEAQ (reference sequence). This CDR3 has 13 residues. V was trimmed by 6 bases and J by 5 bases, leaving 11 bases between them. The CDR3 nucleotides read TGTGCCAGCAGACAGACACTCAACAATGAGCAGTTCTTC. Amino acid sequence: CASRQTLNNEQFF.

Of note for this clonotype: The conserved phenylalanine or tryptophan is not found at the CDR3 terminus, so this likely reflects a read error. The DNA is left out, because the CDR3 cannot be placed on it with certainty; the CDR3 is given as TCRdb lists it. This chain uses TRBV2 with TRBJ1-6. CDR1 is SNHLY, CDR2 FYNNEI, per germline. The CDR3 totals 11 residues, both ends included. This CDR3 is CASSENLPRLS.

The chain carries TRBV20-1 and TRBJ1-5; TRBD1 matches 8 bases. V gave up 6 bases and J gave up 5 bases; unmatched junction bases: 9. The CDR3 spans 14 residues. Germline lookup yields CDR1 DFQATT and CDR2 SNEGSKA (reference sequence). Here the CDR3 DNA reads TGCAGTGCAAAGGACAGGGTGGGGGATCAGCCCCAGCATTTT. It codes for CSAKDRVGDQPQHF.